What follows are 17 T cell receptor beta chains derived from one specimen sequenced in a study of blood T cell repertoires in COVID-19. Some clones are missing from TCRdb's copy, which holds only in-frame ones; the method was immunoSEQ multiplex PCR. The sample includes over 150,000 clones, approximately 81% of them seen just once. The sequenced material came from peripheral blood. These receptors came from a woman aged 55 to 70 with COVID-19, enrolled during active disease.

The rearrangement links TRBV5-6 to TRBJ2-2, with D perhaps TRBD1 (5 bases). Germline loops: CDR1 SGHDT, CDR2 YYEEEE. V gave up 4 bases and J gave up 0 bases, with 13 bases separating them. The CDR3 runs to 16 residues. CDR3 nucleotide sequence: TGTGCCAGCAGCCCCCGACGGACATCGAACACCGGGGAGCTGTTTTTT. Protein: CASSPRRTSNTGELFF.

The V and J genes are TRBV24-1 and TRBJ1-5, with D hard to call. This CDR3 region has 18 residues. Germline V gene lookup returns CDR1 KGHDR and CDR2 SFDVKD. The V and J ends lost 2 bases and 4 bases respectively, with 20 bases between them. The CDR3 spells CATSDSLAPNDGNQPQHF. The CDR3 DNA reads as TGTGCCACCAGTGATTCTTTAGCCCCTAACGACGGGAATCAGCCCCAGCATTTT.

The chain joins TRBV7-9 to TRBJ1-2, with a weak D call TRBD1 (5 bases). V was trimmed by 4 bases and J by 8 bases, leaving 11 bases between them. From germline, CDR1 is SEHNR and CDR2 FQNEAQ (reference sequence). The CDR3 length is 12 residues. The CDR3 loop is CASSSDRRGYTF. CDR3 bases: TGTGCCAGCAGCTCAGACAGACGGGGCTACACCTTC.

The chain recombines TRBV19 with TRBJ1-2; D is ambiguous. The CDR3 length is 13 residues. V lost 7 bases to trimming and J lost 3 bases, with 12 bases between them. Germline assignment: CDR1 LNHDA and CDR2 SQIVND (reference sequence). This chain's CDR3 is CASTLSGDYGYTF. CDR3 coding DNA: TGTGCCAGTACCCTTTCCGGGGACTATGGCTACACCTTC.

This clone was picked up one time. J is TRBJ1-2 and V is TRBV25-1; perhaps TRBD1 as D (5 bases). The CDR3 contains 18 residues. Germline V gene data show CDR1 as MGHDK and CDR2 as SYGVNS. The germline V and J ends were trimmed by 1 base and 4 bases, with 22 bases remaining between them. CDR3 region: CASSEWDSGVLGGYGYTF. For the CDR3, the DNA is TGTGCCAGCAGTGAATGGGACTCGGGGGTACTCGGAGGCTATGGCTACACCTTC.

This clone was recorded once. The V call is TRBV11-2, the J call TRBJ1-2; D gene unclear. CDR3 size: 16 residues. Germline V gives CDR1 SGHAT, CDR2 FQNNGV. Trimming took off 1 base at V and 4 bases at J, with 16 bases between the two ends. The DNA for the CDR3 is TGTGCCAGCAGCTTAGCCGGCCTCGGCGGGGTCTATGGCTACACCTTC. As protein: CASSLAGLGGVYGYTF. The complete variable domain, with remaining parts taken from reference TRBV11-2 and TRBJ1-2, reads EAGVAQSPRYKIIEKRQSVAFWCNPISGHATLYWYQQILGQGPKLLIQFQNNGVVDDSQLPKDRFSAERLKGVDSTLKIQPAKLEDSAVYLCASSLAGLGGVYGYTFGSGTRLTVV.

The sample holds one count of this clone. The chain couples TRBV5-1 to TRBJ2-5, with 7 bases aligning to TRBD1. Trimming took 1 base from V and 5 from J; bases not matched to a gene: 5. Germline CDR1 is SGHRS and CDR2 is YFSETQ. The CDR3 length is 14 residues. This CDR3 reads CASSLKTGKETQYF. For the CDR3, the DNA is TGCGCCAGCAGCTTGAAGACAGGGAAGGAGACCCAGTACTTC.

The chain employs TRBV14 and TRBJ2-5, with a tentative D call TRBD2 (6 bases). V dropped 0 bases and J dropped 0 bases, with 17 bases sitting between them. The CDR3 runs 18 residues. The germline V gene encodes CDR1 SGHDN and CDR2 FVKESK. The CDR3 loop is CASSQDRGGDPYQETQYF. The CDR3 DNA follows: TGTGCCAGCAGCCAAGATCGAGGAGGGGATCCTTACCAAGAGACCCAGTACTTC.

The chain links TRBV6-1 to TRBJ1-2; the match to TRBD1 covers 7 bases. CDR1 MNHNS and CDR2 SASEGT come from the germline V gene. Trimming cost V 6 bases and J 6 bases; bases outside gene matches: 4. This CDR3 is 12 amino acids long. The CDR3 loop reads CASRGQDDGYTF. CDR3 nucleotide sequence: TGTGCCAGCAGAGGACAGGATGATGGCTACACCTTC.

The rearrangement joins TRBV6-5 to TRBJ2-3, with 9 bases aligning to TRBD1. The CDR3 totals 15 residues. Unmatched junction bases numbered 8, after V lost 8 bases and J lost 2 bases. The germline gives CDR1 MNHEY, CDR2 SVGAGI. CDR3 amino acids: CASGEGQGSTDTQYF. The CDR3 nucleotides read TGTGCCAGCGGGGAGGGACAGGGCTCCACAGATACGCAGTATTTT.

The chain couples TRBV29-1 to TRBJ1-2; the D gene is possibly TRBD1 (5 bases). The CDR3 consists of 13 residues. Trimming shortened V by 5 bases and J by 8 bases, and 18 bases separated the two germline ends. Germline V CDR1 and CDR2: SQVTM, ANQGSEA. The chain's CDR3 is CSVPEGQGGGYTF. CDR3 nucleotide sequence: TGCAGCGTTCCAGAGGGGCAGGGAGGAGGCTACACCTTC.

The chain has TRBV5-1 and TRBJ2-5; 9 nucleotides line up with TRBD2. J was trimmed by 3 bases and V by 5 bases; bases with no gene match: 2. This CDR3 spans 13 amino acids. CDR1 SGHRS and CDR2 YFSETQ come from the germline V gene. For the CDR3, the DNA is TGCGCCAGCAGGGCTAGCGGGGAAGAGACCCAGTACTTC. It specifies CASRASGEETQYF. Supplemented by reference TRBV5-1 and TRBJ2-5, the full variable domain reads KAGVTQTPRYLIKTRGQQVTLSCSPISGHRSVSWYQQTPGQGLQFLFEYFSETQRNKGNFPGRFSGRQFSNSRSEMNVSTLELGDSALYLCASRASGEETQYFGPGTRLLVL.

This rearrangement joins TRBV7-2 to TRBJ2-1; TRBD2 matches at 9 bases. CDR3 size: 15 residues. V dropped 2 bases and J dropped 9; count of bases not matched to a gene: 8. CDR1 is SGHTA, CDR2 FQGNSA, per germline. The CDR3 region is CASSLFAGGPSEQFF. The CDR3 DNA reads TGTGCCAGCAGCTTATTCGCGGGAGGGCCCAGTGAGCAGTTCTTC. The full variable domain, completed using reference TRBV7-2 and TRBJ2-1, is GAGVSQSPSNKVTEKGKDVELRCDPISGHTALYWYRQSLGQGLEFLIYFQGNSAPDKSGLPSDRFSAERTGGSVSTLTIQRTQQEDSAVYLCASSLFAGGPSEQFFGPGTRLTVL.

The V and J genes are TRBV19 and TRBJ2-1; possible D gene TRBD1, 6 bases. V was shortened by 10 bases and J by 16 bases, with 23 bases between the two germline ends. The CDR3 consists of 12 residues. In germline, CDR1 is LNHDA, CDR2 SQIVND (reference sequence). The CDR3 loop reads CATSENTGPPFF. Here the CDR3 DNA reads TGTGCCACCTCGGAAAATACAGGGCCGCCCTTCTTC.

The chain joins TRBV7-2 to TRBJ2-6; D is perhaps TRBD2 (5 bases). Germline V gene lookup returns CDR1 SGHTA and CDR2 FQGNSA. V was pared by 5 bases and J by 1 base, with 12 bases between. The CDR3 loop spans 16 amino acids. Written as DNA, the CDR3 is TGTGCCAGCAGCCCGAGGGATAGGTCTGGGGCCAACGTCCTGACTTTC. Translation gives CASSPRDRSGANVLTF.

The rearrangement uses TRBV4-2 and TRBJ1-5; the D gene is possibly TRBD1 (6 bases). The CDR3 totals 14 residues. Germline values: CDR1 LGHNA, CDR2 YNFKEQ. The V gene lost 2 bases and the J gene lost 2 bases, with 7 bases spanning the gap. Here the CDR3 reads CASSQNRGNQPQHF. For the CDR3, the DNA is TGTGCCAGCAGCCAAAACAGGGGCAATCAGCCCCAGCATTTT.

The DNA of the CDR3 is TGTGCCATCACCTTCGGACAGGGTGATGGCTACACCTTC. Translating gives CAITFGQGDGYTF. The chain is built from TRBV10-3 and TRBJ1-2, with 8 positions matching TRBD1. Germline CDR1 ENHRY, CDR2 SYGVKD. The CDR3 loop spans 13 amino acids. J gave up 6 bases and V 7 bases, and 7 bases lay outside the gene matches.